What follows is one T cell receptor (beta chain) and its context. Its target is unknown. The junction departs from the called germline gene at one end, perhaps through a read error. CDR3 length equals 14 residues. The germline V gene has CDR1 SGHAT and CDR2 FQNNGV. These data come from a study of tumor and adjacent non-tumor tissue in lung cancer. General study results and limits: TCR diversity was significantly greater in tumor than normal lung tissue.

RNA was extracted from bulk tissue without any cell sorting. A modified ARM-PCR protocol with three rounds of nested PCR amplified TCRbeta. TCRdb itself ran the multiplex PCR reads through MiXCR, one entry per CDR3 protein. The sample yields some 84,000 distinct CDR3 sequences, roughly 62% seen once. The chain has TRBV11-2 and TRBJ2-7, with 7 bases aligning to TRBD1. This clonotype originated in a man between 65 and 85 years old with non-small cell lung cancer. Sequenced input: lung tumor tissue. CDR3 protein: CASSLGTESYKQYF. CDR3 in DNA: TGTGCCAGCAGCCTCGGGACAGAATCCTACAAGCAGTACTTC.